This note documents a single T cell receptor (beta chain) sequence. The source of the sample is a study of radiotherapy plus CTLA-4 blockade in lung cancer. Across the study: For about 18% of patients, objective responses occurred, and about 30% had disease control.

With ipilimumab providing CTLA-4 blockade, focal radiation was administered to patients who had chemo-refractory metastatic non-small-cell lung cancer. V lost 7 bases and J 2 bases, leaving 25 bases between the germline ends. Germline-derived CDR1 and CDR2 are MDHEN and SYDVKM. The CDR3 has 18 residues. Repertoires were generated with immunoSEQ multiplex PCR, while TCRdb's copy carries only in-frame clones and drops some. The repertoire holds 70,000 to 85,000 clones, with around 74% as singletons. Sequenced here: peripheral blood, sampled from a patient treated with radiotherapy plus ipilimumab. The origin of this receptor is a human donor with non-small cell lung cancer whose response to radiotherapy plus ipilimumab could not be evaluated. The V and J genes are TRBV28 and TRBJ2-3; D may be TRBD2 (7 bases). In nucleotides, the CDR3 is TGTGCCAGCATCCCCGTAAGGGGGGGCCCTTATTACACAGATACGCAGTATTTT. Protein sequence: CASIPVRGGPYYTDTQYF. The full variable domain, its missing parts supplied by reference TRBV28 and TRBJ2-3, is DVKVTQSSRYLVKRTGEKVFLECVQDMDHENMFWYRQDPGLGLRLIYFSYDVKMKEKGDIPEGYSVSREKKERFSLILESASTNQTSMYLCASIPVRGGPYYTDTQYFGPGTRLTVL.